Shown below are 10 T cell receptor beta chains from a single sample sequenced in a study of blood T cell repertoires in COVID-19. Profiled with immunoSEQ multiplex PCR; TCRdb holds only in-frame clones, not every one. The table shows about 440,000 clones, with about 90% occurring only once. The specimen was PBMCs or T cells enriched from blood (not recorded which). The receptors here all came from a woman aged 18-29 years with acute COVID-19.

This clone was counted once. This chain links TRBV10-3 with TRBJ2-2; 7 bases are a match to TRBD1. V shed 6 bases, J shed 5 bases, and the junction held 3 bases outside the gene matches. This CDR3 has 13 residues. Germline values: CDR1 ENHRY, CDR2 SYGVKD. CDR3 residues: CAIRDRETGELFF. CDR3 sequence (DNA): TGTGCCATCAGAGACAGGGAAACCGGGGAGCTGTTTTTT.

The chain combines TRBV12-5 with TRBJ1-1; D is possibly TRBD1 (6 bases). The V gene's germline CDR1 is LGHNT and CDR2 FRNRAP. The V end lost 2 bases, the J end lost 7 bases, and 11 bases lay between the germline ends. The CDR3 is made up of 13 amino acids. CDR3 DNA: TGTGCTAGTGGTTTGCCAGGGGAATTTGAAGCTTTCTTT. It yields the protein CASGLPGEFEAFF.

The V call is TRBV2, the J call TRBJ1-2, with 9 bases that match TRBD1. Germline V lookup: CDR1 SNHLY, CDR2 FYNNEI. The CDR3 covers 16 residues. V trimming: 3 bases; J trimming: 4 bases; junction bases outside the gene matches: 9. This chain's CDR3 is CASSDNRDRVSYGYTF. The DNA for the CDR3 is TGTGCCAGCAGTGATAACCGGGACAGGGTTTCCTATGGCTACACCTTC.

The rearrangement uses TRBV5-1 and TRBJ2-1; TRBD1 agrees at 9 bases. This CDR3 is built from 14 residues. The junction had 6 bases not matched to a gene; V was cut back by 2 bases and J by 9 bases. Germline assignment: CDR1 SGHRS and CDR2 YFSETQ. CDR3 in amino acids: CASSLYRGRGEQFF. The CDR3 nucleotides are TGCGCCAGCAGCTTATACAGGGGGCGCGGTGAGCAGTTCTTC. Based on the CDR3 plus reference TRBV5-1 and TRBJ2-1, the full variable domain is KAGVTQTPRYLIKTRGQQVTLSCSPISGHRSVSWYQQTPGQGLQFLFEYFSETQRNKGNFPGRFSGRQFSNSRSEMNVSTLELGDSALYLCASSLYRGRGEQFFGPGTRLTVL.

This chain links TRBV6-1 with TRBJ2-3, with 9 bases matching TRBD1. The junction had 4 bases not matched to a gene; V was cut back by 0 bases and J by 3 bases. Germline V gene data show CDR1 as MNHNS and CDR2 as SASEGT. The CDR3 runs to 16 residues. CDR3 in amino acids: CASSEAMGQGTDTQYF. CDR3 coding DNA: TGTGCCAGCAGTGAAGCTATGGGACAGGGAACAGATACGCAGTATTTT.

The V call is TRBV9, the J call TRBJ2-3; 10 bases match TRBD2. Germline assignment: CDR1 SGDLS and CDR2 YYNGEE. Trimming took 0 bases from V and 0 from J; bases not matched to a gene: 4. The CDR3 covers 17 residues. DNA of the CDR3: TGTGCCAGCAGCGTAGAGCCTAGCGGGGGCAGCACAGATACGCAGTATTTT. It translates to CASSVEPSGGSTDTQYF.

The J gene is TRBJ2-7, the V gene TRBV5-1, with D possibly TRBD1 on 6 matching bases. Germline V gene lookup returns CDR1 SGHRS and CDR2 YFSETQ. Trimming took 1 base from V and 3 from J, leaving 26 bases between them. CDR3 length: 19 residues. CDR3 sequence (DNA): TGCGCCAGCAGCTTGAAGTCGAGTTTAGACAGGAACTTTATCTACGAGCAGTACTTC. Translated: CASSLKSSLDRNFIYEQYF.

The chain recombines TRBV19 with TRBJ1-1; 7 bases are a match to TRBD1. Germline loops: CDR1 LNHDA, CDR2 SQIVND (reference sequence). Unmatched junction bases numbered 11, after V lost 3 bases and J lost 1 base. The CDR3 spans 17 residues. This CDR3 reads CASSIPPRTGANTEAFF. The CDR3, as DNA: TGTGCCAGTAGTATTCCGCCGAGGACAGGAGCGAACACTGAAGCTTTCTTT.

V is TRBV28 and J is TRBJ1-1, with 7 bases fitting TRBD1. V was clipped by 5 bases and J by 3 bases; unmatched bases: 6. CDR3 length: 14 residues. The germline CDR1 and CDR2 sequences are MDHEN and SYDVKM. The CDR3 loop reads CASSPPQGHTEAFF. Written as DNA, the CDR3 is TGTGCCAGCAGTCCCCCACAGGGGCACACTGAAGCTTTCTTT.

The chain carries TRBV11-3 and TRBJ1-3; D gene unclear. V lost 5 bases and J 0 bases, leaving 8 bases between the germline ends. Germline CDR1 reads SGHNT; CDR2 reads YENEEA. CDR3 length equals 14 residues. The DNA of the CDR3 is TGTGCCAGCAGCCCGACTTACTCTGGAAACACCATATATTTT. Protein: CASSPTYSGNTIYF.